This T cell receptor (beta chain) was recovered during a study of radiotherapy plus CTLA-4 blockade in lung cancer. Study-wide context: Across the patients, objective responses occurred in less than 20%, and disease control in roughly 31%.

V was pared by 7 bases and J by 5 bases, with 15 bases of the junction left unmatched. The germline gives CDR1 LNHDA, CDR2 SQIVND (reference sequence). This CDR3 is built from 16 residues. Generated by immunoSEQ multiplex PCR, the TCRdb table keeps only in-frame clones and is missing some. Among some 37,000 clones listed, 55% to 80% were seen once. The chain combines TRBV19 with TRBJ1-1; 8 positions agree with TRBD1. Here the sequenced sample was peripheral blood, taken from a patient treated with radiotherapy plus ipilimumab. The sequence was collected from a human donor with non-small cell lung cancer who had stable disease on radiotherapy plus ipilimumab. Here the CDR3 DNA reads TGTGCCAGTACCCTAGGGGGCACAGGGGGACGGACTGAAGCTTTCTTT. Its translation is CASTLGGTGGRTEAFF.